This T cell receptor (beta chain) was recorded in a study of T-cell reconstitution after alpha-beta-depleted transplantation in children. General study points: For some patients, TCRbeta diversity was high at day 60 because of recipient T cells and thymic progenitors that survived. Alpha-beta T cells about two months after transplant reportedly derived from several hundred expanded graft clones. Newly produced T cells mostly provided counts and TCRbeta diversity after one year, as hyperexpanded clones declined.

Losses at the gene ends were 3 bases for V and 9 bases for J; bases not matched to a gene: 8. Germline CDR1 LNHDA, CDR2 SQIVND (reference sequence). CDR3 length: 16 amino acids. Researchers prepared the TCRbeta library using unique molecular identifiers, the study reports. Each CDR3 protein gets one entry after TCRdb re-called the PCR reads with MiXCR. Here the sample spans approximately 300,000 distinct CDR3 sequences, roughly a tenth being singletons. This clonotype was seen at least ten times. Antigen specificity is unknown. This sequence was found in a boy under two years old with acute myeloid leukemia, due to receive a stem cell transplant. Sample: PBMCs, taken before TCRalphabeta/CD19-depleted stem cell transplant. The chain joins TRBV19 to TRBJ2-1; 13 bases are shared with TRBD2. The DNA for the CDR3 is TGTGCCAGTAGTATCCGGACTAGCGGGAGTAGAGGTGAGCAGTTCTTC. Encoded protein: CASSIRTSGSRGEQFF.